These 30 T cell receptor beta chains were sequenced from one sample in a study of shared clonotypes between healthy human individuals. Profiled with immunoSEQ multiplex PCR; TCRdb holds only in-frame clones, not every one. The sample has fewer than 600,000 clones, about 76% seen once. Sequencing was carried out using PBMCs. These receptors were taken from a middle-aged woman in good health. Some clones in this sample may be carry-over from other donors' samples.

This chain joins TRBV27 and TRBJ2-1; D remains ambiguous. The CDR3 runs to 15 residues. Germline values: CDR1 MNHEY, CDR2 SMNVEV (reference sequence). Trimming took 3 bases from V and 7 from J, leaving 16 bases between them. The CDR3 protein is CASSFASNPRNEQFF. The CDR3 DNA reads as TGTGCCAGCAGTTTCGCGAGTAACCCAAGGAATGAGCAGTTCTTC.

This clone was detected only once. This chain joins TRBV2 and TRBJ2-3, with TRBD1 as a possible D gene (5 bases). The ends were cut back, 7 bases at V and 4 bases at J, with 12 bases in the middle. The CDR3 consists of 13 residues. Looked up from germline, CDR1 is SNHLY and CDR2 is FYNNEI. The CDR3 bases are TGTGCCAGCACTGAGTGGGGCCCAGATACGCAGTATTTT. Encoded protein: CASTEWGPDTQYF. Supplemented by reference TRBV2 and TRBJ2-3, the full variable domain reads EPEVTQTPSHQVTQMGQEVILRCVPISNHLYFYWYRQILGQKVEFLVSFYNNEISEKSEIFDDQFSVERPDGSNFTLKIRSTKLEDSAMYFCASTEWGPDTQYFGPGTRLTVL.

This chain uses TRBV5-1 with TRBJ1-3; no definite D call. Germline CDR1 reads SGHRS; CDR2 reads YFSETQ. V lost 4 bases and J lost 0, with 11 bases in between. CDR3 length equals 15 residues. The CDR3 bases are TGCGCCAGCAGCCGGGAGGGTTCCTCTGGAAACACCATATATTTT. Its translation is CASSREGSSGNTIYF.

V gene TRBV30 combines with J gene TRBJ2-7, with 14 bases identical to TRBD2. This CDR3 has 14 residues. Germline values: CDR1 GTSNPN, CDR2 SVGIG (reference sequence). Losses at the gene ends were 4 bases for V and 5 bases for J; bases not matched to a gene: 4. The CDR3: CAWNPGLAGDEQYF. The CDR3 DNA is TGTGCCTGGAACCCGGGACTAGCGGGAGACGAGCAGTACTTC.

The chain has TRBV11-2 and TRBJ2-7, with D tentatively TRBD1 or TRBD2 (6 bases each). The V gene's germline CDR1 is SGHAT and CDR2 FQNNGV. V was trimmed by 2 bases and J by 5 bases, leaving 22 bases between them. This CDR3 comprises 17 residues. The CDR3 region has the DNA TGTGCCAGCAGCTTATTTTCTAGGTCGGGGGCCCCCCACGAGCAGTACTTC. Protein sequence: CASSLFSRSGAPHEQYF.

This rearrangement joins TRBV30 to TRBJ2-5; the D is unclear. Germline CDR1 GTSNPN, CDR2 SVGIG (reference sequence). V was shortened by 3 bases and J by 7 bases, with 18 bases between the two germline ends. This CDR3 contains 14 residues. DNA for the CDR3: TGTGCCTGGAGCCCGGATCACCAAGAAGGGACCCAGTACTTC. Translating it yields CAWSPDHQEGTQYF.

The CDR3 reads CASSYTSGTGELFF. The CDR3 DNA sequence: TGTGCCAGCAGCTACACTAGCGGCACCGGGGAGCTGTTTTTT. V and J are TRBV7-2 and TRBJ2-2; 8 positions agree with TRBD2. The trim removed 4 bases at V and 4 bases at J, leaving 2 bases unmatched. The CDR3 covers 14 residues. CDR1 is SGHTA, CDR2 FQGNSA, per germline.

The chain combines TRBV27 with TRBJ2-1, with 7 bases fitting TRBD1. Per the germline V gene, CDR1 is MNHEY and CDR2 is SMNVEV (reference sequence). V dropped 0 bases and J dropped 10; count of bases not matched to a gene: 3. This CDR3 is built from 13 residues. The CDR3 sequence is CASSLSRQGEQFF. The CDR3 DNA follows: TGTGCCAGCAGTTTATCGCGACAGGGCGAGCAGTTCTTC.

Comments on this clone: The sample has other DNA sequences that encode this CDR3 too. The CDR3: CSARSDTQYF. CDR3 sequence (DNA): TGCAGTGCTAGATCGGATACGCAGTATTTT. The V gene is TRBV20-1, the J gene TRBJ2-3; D unresolved. This CDR3 has 10 amino acids. The germline V gene encodes CDR1 DFQATT and CDR2 SNEGSKA (reference sequence). V was shortened by 2 bases and J by 6 bases, with 3 bases between the two germline ends.

This rearrangement joins TRBV6-1 to TRBJ2-1, with 10 bases that match TRBD2. From germline, CDR1 is MNHNS and CDR2 SASEGT. With 4 bases clipped from V and 5 bases from J, the junction kept 5 bases outside the gene matches. The CDR3 runs to 15 residues. CDR3 nucleotides: TGTGCCAGCAGTGTTAATAGCGGGAGGCACAATGAGCAGTTCTTC. It yields the protein CASSVNSGRHNEQFF.

The chain couples TRBV5-1 to TRBJ2-5; D is uncertain. The J call may be in error: the DNA end matches TRBJ2-7 better. CDR3 size: 13 residues. Per the germline V gene, CDR1 is SGHRS and CDR2 is YFSETQ. CDR3 loop: CASSPTSSYEQYF. As DNA, the CDR3 is TGCGCCAGCAGCCCCACATCTTCCTACGAGCAGTACTTC.

This chain joins TRBV28 and TRBJ2-7, with 10 bases fitting TRBD2. V was clipped by 6 bases and J by 6 bases; unmatched bases: 8. The CDR3 loop spans 14 amino acids. From germline, CDR1 is MDHEN and CDR2 SYDVKM. In DNA, the CDR3 is TGTGCCAGCAGCACGAGCGGGAGGGCCGGCGAGCAGTACTTC. It encodes CASSTSGRAGEQYF.

Only one count was recorded for this clone. The rearrangement uses TRBV5-1 and TRBJ2-3; a weak D match, TRBD2 (6 bases). V lost 1 base to trimming and J lost 6 bases, with 15 bases between them. Germline assignment: CDR1 SGHRS and CDR2 YFSETQ. This CDR3 spans 15 amino acids. CDR3 sequence: CASSLSGTHRDTQYF. The CDR3 nucleotides read TGCGCCAGCAGCTTGTCGGGGACTCACCGCGATACGCAGTATTTT.

The chain employs TRBV11-3 and TRBJ2-2; tentatively, D is TRBD2 (7 bases). V was trimmed by 1 base and J by 3 bases, leaving 12 bases between them. Germline values: CDR1 SGHNT, CDR2 YENEEA. The CDR3 totals 16 residues. CDR3 sequence reads: CASSLGAGAYTGELFF. The DNA of the CDR3 is TGTGCCAGCAGCTTAGGGGCGGGGGCGTACACCGGGGAGCTGTTTTTT.

The CDR3 DNA reads TGTGCCAGTAGTATAGAGGGACAGGGTCCCTACGAGCAGTACTTC. It translates to CASSIEGQGPYEQYF. V is TRBV19 and J is TRBJ2-7, with TRBD1 identical over 9 bases. The CDR3 has 15 amino acids. The V gene's germline CDR1 is LNHDA and CDR2 SQIVND (reference sequence). With 0 bases clipped from V and 2 bases from J, the junction kept 2 bases outside the gene matches. Using reference TRBV19 and TRBJ2-7 for the parts outside the CDR3, the full variable domain is DGGITQSPKYLFRKEGQNVTLSCEQNLNHDAMYWYRQDPGQGLRLIYYSQIVNDFQKGDIAEGYSVSREKKESFPLTVTSAQKNPTAFYLCASSIEGQGPYEQYFGPGTRLTVT.

The chain couples TRBV28 to TRBJ2-5; 9 nucleotides line up with TRBD2. V lost 6 bases and J lost 1; bases outside the gene matches: 6. The CDR3 has 15 amino acids. Germline-derived CDR1 and CDR2 are MDHEN and SYDVKM. CDR3 sequence (DNA): TGTGCCAGCAGCCGGGCGGGGGGGCCCCAAGAGACCCAGTACTTC. Residues: CASSRAGGPQETQYF. Looking up the rest from reference TRBV28 and TRBJ2-5 gives the full variable domain: DVKVTQSSRYLVKRTGEKVFLECVQDMDHENMFWYRQDPGLGLRLIYFSYDVKMKEKGDIPEGYSVSREKKERFSLILESASTNQTSMYLCASSRAGGPQETQYFGPGTRLLVL.

This clone was recorded a few times. This chain links TRBV4-1 with TRBJ2-7; 9 bases match TRBD2. Per germline, CDR1 MGHRA and CDR2 YSYEKL. V dropped 0 bases and J dropped 6; count of bases not matched to a gene: 12. CDR3 length equals 17 residues. For the CDR3, the DNA is TGCGCCAGCAGCCAAGACAATAGCGGGAGTGAAGGGGGCGAGCAGTACTTC. It encodes CASSQDNSGSEGGEQYF.

The chain employs TRBV30 and TRBJ2-1; 8 nucleotides match TRBD2. CDR1 GTSNPN and CDR2 SVGIG come from the germline V gene (reference sequence). V was pared by 0 bases and J by 6 bases, with 7 bases of the junction left unmatched. The CDR3 covers 15 residues. The CDR3 here is CAWSVPAGESNEQFF. The CDR3 DNA is TGTGCCTGGAGTGTACCAGCGGGAGAAAGCAATGAGCAGTTCTTC.

The rearrangement uses TRBV19 and TRBJ2-1, with D possibly matching TRBD2 (5 bases). Germline values: CDR1 LNHDA, CDR2 SQIVND (reference sequence). This CDR3 is built from 13 residues. V lost 5 bases and J 15 bases, leaving 20 bases between the germline ends. CDR3 region: CASSRPGDTGLFF. The CDR3 region has the DNA TGTGCCAGTAGTCGGCCCGGGGATACCGGACTGTTCTTC.

This chain connects TRBV11-2 to TRBJ2-3; perhaps TRBD2 as D (6 bases). Deletions cut 4 bases from V and 4 bases from J, with 9 bases between. The CDR3 has 13 amino acids. The germline V gene encodes CDR1 SGHAT and CDR2 FQNNGV. CDR3 coding DNA: TGTGCCAGCAGCTCCGGGACTTCAGATACGCAGTATTTT. This sequence encodes CASSSGTSDTQYF.

The J gene is TRBJ2-7, the V gene TRBV19, with D possibly matching TRBD2 (5 bases). Per germline, CDR1 LNHDA and CDR2 SQIVND (reference sequence). Trimming removed 1 base at V and 0 bases at J, with 10 bases between. The CDR3 contains 15 residues. In DNA, the CDR3 is TGTGCCAGTAGTATAGCAGAGGGTATCTCCTACGAGCAGTACTTC. As protein: CASSIAEGISYEQYF.

Comments on this clone: Other DNA sequences in the sample encode the same CDR3. This chain links TRBV9 with TRBJ2-2; D gene uncertain. Trimming removed 0 bases from V and 0 bases from J, with 9 bases in between. CDR1 and CDR2 from the germline V gene are SGDLS and YYNGEE. This CDR3 has 16 residues. The CDR3 is CASSVGGSPNTGELFF. The CDR3 nucleotides read TGTGCCAGCAGCGTAGGAGGTAGCCCGAACACCGGGGAGCTGTTTTTT.

The gene calls are TRBV5-1 and TRBJ2-1; the match to TRBD1 covers 8 bases. The CDR3 has 14 amino acids. CDR1 is SGHRS, CDR2 YFSETQ, per germline. V gave up 0 bases and J gave up 5 bases; unmatched junction bases: 1. CDR3 sequence (DNA): TGCGCCAGCAGCTTGGGACAGGGGAACAATGAGCAGTTCTTC. As protein: CASSLGQGNNEQFF.

The chain couples TRBV28 to TRBJ2-1, with a weak D call TRBD2 (6 bases). Trimming shortened V by 4 bases and J by 6 bases, and 10 bases separated the two germline ends. The germline CDR1 and CDR2 sequences are MDHEN and SYDVKM. The CDR3 extends over 13 amino acids. CDR3 sequence (DNA): TGTGCCAGCAGTTGGGGGGTAGTCAATGAGCAGTTCTTC. This codes for CASSWGVVNEQFF. The whole variable domain, remainder taken from reference TRBV28 and TRBJ2-1, is DVKVTQSSRYLVKRTGEKVFLECVQDMDHENMFWYRQDPGLGLRLIYFSYDVKMKEKGDIPEGYSVSREKKERFSLILESASTNQTSMYLCASSWGVVNEQFFGPGTRLTVL.

J is TRBJ2-3 and V is TRBV9; 7 positions agree with TRBD2. The CDR3 covers 15 residues. Germline V gives CDR1 SGDLS, CDR2 YYNGEE. J was trimmed by 2 bases and V by 0 bases; bases with no gene match: 3. CDR3 in DNA: TGTGCCAGCAGCGTAGGTGCGGGAGACACAGATACGCAGTATTTT. It codes for CASSVGAGDTDTQYF.

V gene TRBV28 combines with J gene TRBJ1-2; a possible D gene is TRBD1 (5 bases). CDR3 length: 11 residues. CDR1 is MDHEN, CDR2 SYDVKM, per germline. The V end lost 8 bases, the J end lost 8 bases, and 12 bases lay between the germline ends. The CDR3 is CASAREGGYTF. Written as DNA, the CDR3 is TGTGCCAGCGCAAGGGAGGGGGGCTACACCTTC.

The count of this clone is one. The J gene is TRBJ2-3, the V gene TRBV6-6; 8 bases align to TRBD2. V was clipped by 6 bases and J by 4 bases; unmatched bases: 12. Germline CDR1 MNHNY, CDR2 SVGAGI (reference sequence). This CDR3 is built from 16 residues. Here the CDR3 reads CASSRAGTSSSDTQYF. As DNA, the CDR3 is TGTGCCAGCAGCAGAGCCGGGACTAGTTCATCAGATACGCAGTATTTT.

The chain carries TRBV5-4 and TRBJ1-2, with D possibly being TRBD1 (6 bases). V gave up 0 bases and J gave up 3 bases, with 12 bases separating them. The CDR3 has 15 residues. CDR1 is SGHNT, CDR2 YYREEE, per germline (reference sequence). CDR3 sequence: CASSLGKGGDYGYTF. CDR3 DNA sequence: TGTGCCAGCAGCTTGGGAAAAGGGGGAGACTATGGCTACACCTTC.

V is TRBV29-1 and J is TRBJ2-3; TRBD2 agrees at 10 bases. Germline CDR1 reads SQVTM; CDR2 reads ANQGSEA. CDR3 length: 13 amino acids. With 8 bases clipped from V and 0 bases from J, the junction kept 2 bases outside the gene matches. CDR3 residues: CSKTSGSTDTQYF. The CDR3 DNA sequence: TGCAGCAAGACTAGCGGGAGCACAGATACGCAGTATTTT.

The CDR3 coding sequence is TGTGCCGGGCGGAAAGCGTCGGGAGGCAATCAGCCCCAGCATTTT. Translation gives CAGRKASGGNQPQHF. This chain uses TRBV28 with TRBJ1-5; unclear D gene. Germline assignment: CDR1 MDHEN and CDR2 SYDVKM. V lost 11 bases and J lost 2, with 19 bases in between. The CDR3 covers 15 residues.